This TCR beta chain was recorded in a study of response to subunit inactivated influenza vaccine. Study conclusions and caveats: New T cells are recruited in small numbers by each seasonal influenza vaccination, according to the authors' suggestion.

In its sample, this clonotype was seen a few times. As yet, its antigen is unknown. TCRdb passed the RT-PCR reads through MiXCR, listing each CDR3 protein once. In the table there are 290,000 or so distinct CDR3 sequences, 22% of which are singletons. The germline V gene encodes CDR1 GTSNPN and CDR2 SVGIG (reference sequence). V gave up 4 bases and J gave up 13 bases, with 16 bases separating them. There are 11 residues in the CDR3. The sequences come from PBMCs from blood, collected about 20 months after vaccination. The clonotype was recovered from a man aged 50-75 years who received an inactivated influenza vaccine. The chain has TRBV30 and TRBJ1-1; D not resolved. CDR3 DNA: TGTGCCTGGAACACATACCCGTCGGTTTTCTTT. Its translation: CAWNTYPSVFF.